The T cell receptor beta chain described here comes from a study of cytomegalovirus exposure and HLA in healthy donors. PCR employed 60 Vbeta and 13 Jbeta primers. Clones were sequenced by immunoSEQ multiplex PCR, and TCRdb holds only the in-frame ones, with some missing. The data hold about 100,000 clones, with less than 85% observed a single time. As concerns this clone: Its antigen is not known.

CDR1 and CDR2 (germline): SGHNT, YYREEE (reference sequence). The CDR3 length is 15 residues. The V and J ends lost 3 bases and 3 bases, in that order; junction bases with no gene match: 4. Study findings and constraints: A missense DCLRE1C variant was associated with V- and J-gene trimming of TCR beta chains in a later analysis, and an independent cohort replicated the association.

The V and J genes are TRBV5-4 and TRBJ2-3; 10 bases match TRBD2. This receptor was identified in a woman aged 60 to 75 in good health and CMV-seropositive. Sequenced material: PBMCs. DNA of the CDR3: TGTGCCAGCAGCTCTAGCGGGAGCCGAACAGATACGCAGTATTTT. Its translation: CASSSSGSRTDTQYF. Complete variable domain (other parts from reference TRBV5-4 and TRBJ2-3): ETGVTQSPTHLIKTRGQQVTLRCSSQSGHNTVSWYQQALGQGPQFIFQYYREEENGRGNFPPRFSGLQFPNYSSELNVNALELDDSALYLCASSSSGSRTDTQYFGPGTRLTVL.